The 5 T cell receptor beta chains given below trace back to one sample, sequenced in a study of blood T cell repertoires in COVID-19. Some clones are missing from TCRdb's copy, which holds only in-frame ones; the method was immunoSEQ multiplex PCR. The sample lists about 440,000 clones, around 90% seen once, with around 1.8% in the top ten. Sequences were obtained from PBMCs or T cells enriched from blood (not recorded which). The receptor source for this set is a woman aged 18-30 years with acute COVID-19.

Ten or more counts support this clone. This chain joins TRBV28 and TRBJ2-5; D might be TRBD2 (5 bases). The CDR3 spans 15 residues. Germline assignment: CDR1 MDHEN and CDR2 SYDVKM. Trimming left V 5 bases short and J 2 bases short, with 15 bases between. The chain's CDR3 is CASSPPGLSQETQYF. The CDR3 bases are TGTGCCAGCAGTCCCCCCGGACTTTCACAAGAGACCCAGTACTTC.

This clone has a single count. The gene calls are TRBV13 and TRBJ2-7; 7 positions match TRBD1. The trim removed 7 bases at V and 0 bases at J, leaving 6 bases unmatched. CDR1 is PRHDT and CDR2 is FYEKMQ in the germline V gene (reference sequence). This CDR3 region has 14 residues. The CDR3 loop reads CASTRTGSSYEQYF. In nucleotides, the CDR3 is TGTGCCAGCACGCGGACAGGAAGCTCCTACGAGCAGTACTTC. The full variable domain, in which reference TRBV13 and TRBJ2-7 provide the parts outside the CDR3, is AAGVIQSPRHLIKEKRETATLKCYPIPRHDTVYWYQQGPGQDPQFLISFYEKMQSDKGSIPDRFSAQQFSDYHSELNMSSLELGDSALYFCASTRTGSSYEQYFGPGTRLTVT.

The chain employs TRBV11-2 and TRBJ2-2; 8 bases are a match to TRBD2. CDR3 length: 15 residues. CDR1 SGHAT and CDR2 FQNNGV come from the germline V gene. V was clipped by 1 base and J by 3 bases; unmatched bases: 1. This CDR3 is CASSLGLAYTGELFF. The DNA of the CDR3 is TGTGCCAGCAGCTTAGGACTAGCGTACACCGGGGAGCTGTTTTTT.

The chain has TRBV28 and TRBJ2-3; 7 bases are a match to TRBD1. The junction had 7 bases not matched to a gene; V was cut back by 2 bases and J by 2 bases. Per germline, CDR1 MDHEN and CDR2 SYDVKM. The CDR3 covers 16 residues. The CDR3 sequence is CASSLRKGQYTDTQYF. Written as DNA, the CDR3 is TGTGCCAGCAGTTTAAGGAAGGGACAGTACACAGATACGCAGTATTTT.

The V call is TRBV7-9, the J call TRBJ1-4; TRBD1 aligns across 8 bases. Germline V CDR1 and CDR2: SEHNR, FQNEAQ (reference sequence). The CDR3 consists of 14 residues. The V segment lost 1 base and the J segment 7 bases; nucleotides outside the gene matches: 2. This CDR3 is CASSLVTGGEKLFF. The DNA of the CDR3 is TGTGCCAGCAGCTTAGTAACAGGGGGTGAAAAACTGTTTTTT.